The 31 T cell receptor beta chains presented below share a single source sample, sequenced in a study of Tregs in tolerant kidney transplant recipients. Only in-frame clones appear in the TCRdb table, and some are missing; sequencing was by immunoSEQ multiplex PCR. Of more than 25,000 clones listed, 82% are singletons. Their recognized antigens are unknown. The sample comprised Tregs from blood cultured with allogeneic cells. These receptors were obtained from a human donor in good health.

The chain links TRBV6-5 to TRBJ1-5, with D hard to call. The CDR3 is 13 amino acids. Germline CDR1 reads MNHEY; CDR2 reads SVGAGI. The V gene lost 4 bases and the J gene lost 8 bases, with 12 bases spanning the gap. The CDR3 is CASSLRHREPQHF. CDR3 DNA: TGTGCCAGCAGTTTACGGCATCGGGAGCCCCAGCATTTT.

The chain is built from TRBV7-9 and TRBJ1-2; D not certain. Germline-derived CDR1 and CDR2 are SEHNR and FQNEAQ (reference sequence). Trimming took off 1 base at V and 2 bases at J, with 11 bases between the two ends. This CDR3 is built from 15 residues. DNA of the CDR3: TGTGCCAGCAGCTTAGGTGGGGTGAAGAACTATGGCTACACCTTC. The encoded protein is CASSLGGVKNYGYTF.

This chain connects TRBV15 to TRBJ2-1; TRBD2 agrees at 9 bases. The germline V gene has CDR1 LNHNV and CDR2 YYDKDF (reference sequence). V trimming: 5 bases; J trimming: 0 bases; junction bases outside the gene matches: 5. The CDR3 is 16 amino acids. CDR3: CATSPAGGRSYNEQFF. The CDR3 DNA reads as TGTGCCACCAGCCCAGCGGGGGGCCGCTCCTACAATGAGCAGTTCTTC.

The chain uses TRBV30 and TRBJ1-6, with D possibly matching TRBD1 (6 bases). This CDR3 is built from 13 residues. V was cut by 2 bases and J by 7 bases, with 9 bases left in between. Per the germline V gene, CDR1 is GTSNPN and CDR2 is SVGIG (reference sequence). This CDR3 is CAWSLQGNSPLHF. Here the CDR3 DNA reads TGTGCCTGGAGTTTACAGGGAAATTCACCCCTCCACTTT.

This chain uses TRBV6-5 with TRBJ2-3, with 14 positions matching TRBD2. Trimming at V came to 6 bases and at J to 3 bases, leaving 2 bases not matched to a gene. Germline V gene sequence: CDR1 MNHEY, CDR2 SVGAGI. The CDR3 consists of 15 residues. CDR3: CASRRLAGGTDTQYF. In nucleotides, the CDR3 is TGTGCCAGCAGGCGACTAGCGGGGGGGACAGATACGCAGTATTTT.

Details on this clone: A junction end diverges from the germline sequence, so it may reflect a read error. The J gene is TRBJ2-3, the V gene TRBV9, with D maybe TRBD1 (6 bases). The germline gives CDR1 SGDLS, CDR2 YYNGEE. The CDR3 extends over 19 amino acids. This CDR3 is CAGSVGLVQGSLRTDTQYF. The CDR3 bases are TGTGCCGGCAGCGTAGGGCTTGTACAGGGCAGTTTGAGGACAGATACGCAGTATTTT.

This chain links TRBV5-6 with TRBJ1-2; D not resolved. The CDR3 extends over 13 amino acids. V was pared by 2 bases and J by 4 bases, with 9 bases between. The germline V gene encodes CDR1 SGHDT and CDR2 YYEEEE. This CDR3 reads CASSFVTPYGYTF. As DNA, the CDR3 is TGTGCCAGCAGCTTCGTGACACCCTATGGCTACACCTTC.

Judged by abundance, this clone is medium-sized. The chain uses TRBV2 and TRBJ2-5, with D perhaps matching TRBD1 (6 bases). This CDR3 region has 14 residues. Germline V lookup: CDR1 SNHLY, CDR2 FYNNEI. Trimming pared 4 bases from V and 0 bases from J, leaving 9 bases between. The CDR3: CASSVDRNQETQYF. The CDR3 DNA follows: TGTGCCAGCAGTGTGGACAGAAACCAAGAGACCCAGTACTTC.

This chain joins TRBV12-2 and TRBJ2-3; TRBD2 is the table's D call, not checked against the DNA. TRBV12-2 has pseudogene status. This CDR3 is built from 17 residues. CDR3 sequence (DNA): TGTGCAAGTCGCTTAGACTATCGAGCAAATAGCACAGATACGCAGTATTTT. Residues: CASRLDYRANSTDTQYF.

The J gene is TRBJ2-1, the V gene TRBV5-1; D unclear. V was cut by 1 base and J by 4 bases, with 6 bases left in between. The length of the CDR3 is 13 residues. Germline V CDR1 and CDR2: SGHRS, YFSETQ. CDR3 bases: TGCGCCAGCAGCTTGATGGGGTACAATGAGCAGTTCTTC. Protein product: CASSLMGYNEQFF.

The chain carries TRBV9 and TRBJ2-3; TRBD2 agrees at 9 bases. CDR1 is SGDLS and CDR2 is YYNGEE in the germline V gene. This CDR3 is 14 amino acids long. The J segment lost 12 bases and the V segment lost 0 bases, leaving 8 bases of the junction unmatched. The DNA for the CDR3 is TGTGCCAGCAGCGTAGAGGGACTAGCAACCCCCCAGTATTTT. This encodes CASSVEGLATPQYF.

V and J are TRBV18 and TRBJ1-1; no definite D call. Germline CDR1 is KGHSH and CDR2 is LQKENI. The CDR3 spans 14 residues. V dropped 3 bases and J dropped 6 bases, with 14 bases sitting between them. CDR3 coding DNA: TGTGCCAGCTCACCCCCCTTGGGGATCGCTGAAGCTTTCTTT. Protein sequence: CASSPPLGIAEAFF.

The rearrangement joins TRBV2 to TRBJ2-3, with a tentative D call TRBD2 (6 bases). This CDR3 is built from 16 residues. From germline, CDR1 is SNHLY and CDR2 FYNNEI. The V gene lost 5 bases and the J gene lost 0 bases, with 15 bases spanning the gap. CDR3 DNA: TGTGCCAGCAGTCCCTTGGGTAGCGGTAGCACAGATACGCAGTATTTT. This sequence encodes CASSPLGSGSTDTQYF.

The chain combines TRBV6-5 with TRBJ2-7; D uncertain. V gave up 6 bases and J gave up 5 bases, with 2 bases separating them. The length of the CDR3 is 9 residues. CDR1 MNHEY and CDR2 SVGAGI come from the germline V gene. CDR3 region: CASSHEQYF. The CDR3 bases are TGTGCCAGCAGCCACGAGCAGTACTTC.

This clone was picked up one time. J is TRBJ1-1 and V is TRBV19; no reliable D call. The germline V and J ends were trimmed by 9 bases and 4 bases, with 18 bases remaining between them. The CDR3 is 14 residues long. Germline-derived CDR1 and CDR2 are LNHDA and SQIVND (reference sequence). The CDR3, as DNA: TGTGCCAGCACCGAGGGTGCCTTGAGCACTGAAGCTTTCTTT. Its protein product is CASTEGALSTEAFF.

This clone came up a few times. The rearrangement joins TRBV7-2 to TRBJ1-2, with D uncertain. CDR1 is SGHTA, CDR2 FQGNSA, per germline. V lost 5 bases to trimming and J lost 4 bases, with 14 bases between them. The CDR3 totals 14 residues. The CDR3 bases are TGTGCCAGCAGCCAACCTCCAAGGGTCTATGGCTACACCTTC. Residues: CASSQPPRVYGYTF.

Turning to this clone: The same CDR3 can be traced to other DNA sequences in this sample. The CDR3 coding sequence is TGTGCCAGCAGCTTTAGCACAGATACGCAGTATTTT. The encoded protein is CASSFSTDTQYF. J is TRBJ2-3 and V is TRBV11-2, with D unclear. The germline CDR1 and CDR2 sequences are SGHAT and FQNNGV. Trimming cost V 3 bases and J 0 bases, with 1 base left between them. The length of the CDR3 is 12 residues.

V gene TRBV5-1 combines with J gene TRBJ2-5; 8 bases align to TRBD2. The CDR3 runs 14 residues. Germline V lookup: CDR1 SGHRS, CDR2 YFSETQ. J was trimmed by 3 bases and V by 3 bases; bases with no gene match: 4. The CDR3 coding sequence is TGCGCCAGCAGCTCGCGGGGGGTGGAAGAGACCCAGTACTTC. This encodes CASSSRGVEETQYF.

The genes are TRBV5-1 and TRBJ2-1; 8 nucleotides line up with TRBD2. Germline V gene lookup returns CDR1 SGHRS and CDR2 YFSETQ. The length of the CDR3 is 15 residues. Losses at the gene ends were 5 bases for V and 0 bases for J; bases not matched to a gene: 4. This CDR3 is CASRTSGSSYNEQFF. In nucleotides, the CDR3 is TGCGCCAGCAGGACCAGCGGGAGCTCCTACAATGAGCAGTTCTTC.

In DNA, the CDR3 is TGTGCCTACTCGACAGGGACGGAGACCCAGTACTTC. This sequence encodes CAYSTGTETQYF. The genes are TRBV2 and TRBJ2-5, with 7 bases that match TRBD1. V was clipped by 11 bases and J by 5 bases; unmatched bases: 8. Germline assignment: CDR1 SNHLY and CDR2 FYNNEI. This CDR3 is built from 12 residues.

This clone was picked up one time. In DNA, the CDR3 is TGCGCCAGCAGCTTGGCCCCAGATTTGAACACTGAAGCTTTCTTT. Translation: CASSLAPDLNTEAFF. J is TRBJ1-1 and V is TRBV5-1; unclear D gene. Germline V gene lookup returns CDR1 SGHRS and CDR2 YFSETQ. The germline V and J ends were trimmed by 0 bases and 0 bases, with 9 bases remaining between them. This CDR3 contains 15 residues.

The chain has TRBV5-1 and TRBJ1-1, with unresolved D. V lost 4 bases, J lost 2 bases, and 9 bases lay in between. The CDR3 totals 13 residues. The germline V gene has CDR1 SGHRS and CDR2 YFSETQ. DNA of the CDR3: TGCGCCAGCAGCCTCCGAGGAAACACTGAAGCTTTCTTT. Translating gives CASSLRGNTEAFF.

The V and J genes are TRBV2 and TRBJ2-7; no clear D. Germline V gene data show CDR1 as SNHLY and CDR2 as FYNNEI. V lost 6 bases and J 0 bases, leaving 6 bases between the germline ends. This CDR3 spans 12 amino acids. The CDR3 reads CASRRSSYEQYF. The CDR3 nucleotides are TGTGCCAGCAGACGCAGCTCCTACGAGCAGTACTTC.

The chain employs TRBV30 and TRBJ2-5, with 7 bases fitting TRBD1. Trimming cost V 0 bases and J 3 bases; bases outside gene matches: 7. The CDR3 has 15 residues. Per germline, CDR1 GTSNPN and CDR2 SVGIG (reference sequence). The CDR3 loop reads CAWSVPRGFEETQYF. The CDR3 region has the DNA TGTGCCTGGAGTGTACCCAGGGGGTTTGAAGAGACCCAGTACTTC.

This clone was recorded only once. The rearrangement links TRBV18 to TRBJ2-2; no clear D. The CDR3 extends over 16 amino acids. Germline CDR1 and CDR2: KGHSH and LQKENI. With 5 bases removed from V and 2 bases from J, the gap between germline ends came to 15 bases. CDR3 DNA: TGTGCCAGCTCATCCGTTGGTTCGGGTAACACCGGGGAGCTGTTTTTT. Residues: CASSSVGSGNTGELFF. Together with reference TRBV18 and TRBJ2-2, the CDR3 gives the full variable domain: NAGVMQNPRHLVRRRGQEARLRCSPMKGHSHVYWYRQLPEEGLKFMVYLQKENIIDESGMPKERFSAEFPKEGPSILRIQQVVRGDSAAYFCASSSVGSGNTGELFFGEGSRLTVL.

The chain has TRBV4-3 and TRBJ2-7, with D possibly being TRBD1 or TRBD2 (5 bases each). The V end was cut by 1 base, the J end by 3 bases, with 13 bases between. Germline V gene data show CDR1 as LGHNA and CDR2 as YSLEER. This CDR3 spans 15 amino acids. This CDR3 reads CASSQVRDPDYEQYF. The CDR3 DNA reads TGCGCCAGCAGCCAAGTCCGGGACCCCGACTACGAGCAGTACTTC.

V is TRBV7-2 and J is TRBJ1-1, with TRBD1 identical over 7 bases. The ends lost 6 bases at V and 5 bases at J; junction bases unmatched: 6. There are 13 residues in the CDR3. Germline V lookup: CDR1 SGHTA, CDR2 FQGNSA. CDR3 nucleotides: TGTGCCAGCAGTTACAGGGGAAGGACTGAAGCTTTCTTT. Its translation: CASSYRGRTEAFF. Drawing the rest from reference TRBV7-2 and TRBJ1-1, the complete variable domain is GAGVSQSPSNKVTEKGKDVELRCDPISGHTALYWYRQSLGQGLEFLIYFQGNSAPDKSGLPSDRFSAERTGGSVSTLTIQRTQQEDSAVYLCASSYRGRTEAFFGQGTRLTVV.

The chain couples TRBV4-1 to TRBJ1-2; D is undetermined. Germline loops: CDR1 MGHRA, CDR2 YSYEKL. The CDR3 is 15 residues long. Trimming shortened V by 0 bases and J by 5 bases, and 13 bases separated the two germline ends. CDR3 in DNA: TGCGCCAGCAGCCAAGAGGCCCGTACCGCTTATGGCTACACCTTC. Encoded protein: CASSQEARTAYGYTF.

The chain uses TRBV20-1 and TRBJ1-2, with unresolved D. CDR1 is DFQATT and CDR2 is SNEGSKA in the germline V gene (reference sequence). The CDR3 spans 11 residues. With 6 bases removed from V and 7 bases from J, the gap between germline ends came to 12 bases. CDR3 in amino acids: CSAPRPGGYTF. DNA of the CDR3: TGCAGTGCCCCCCGCCCGGGTGGCTACACCTTC.

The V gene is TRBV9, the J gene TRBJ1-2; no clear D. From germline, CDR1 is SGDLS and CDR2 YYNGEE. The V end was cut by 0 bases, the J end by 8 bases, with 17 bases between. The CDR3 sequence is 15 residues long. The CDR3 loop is CASSVDPLGIRGYTF. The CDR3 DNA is TGTGCCAGCAGCGTAGACCCCTTGGGGATTCGGGGCTACACCTTC.

The DNA for the CDR3 is TGTGCCAGCAGCTTAGACCCGTATAATTCACCCCTCCACTTT. Protein: CASSLDPYNSPLHF. The chain has TRBV7-3 and TRBJ1-6; no clear D. Trimming cost V 2 bases and J 4 bases, with 6 bases left between them. This CDR3 contains 14 residues. CDR1 is SGHTA and CDR2 is FQGTGA in the germline V gene.